This TCR beta chain was found in a study of CD8 T cells in ankylosing spondylitis. One entry per CDR3 protein results from TCRdb running MiXCR on the 5' RACE reads. The sample lists some 95,000 distinct CDR3 sequences, about 9% occurring once. This clonotype was picked up many times. The source material was blood, either unsorted or a sorted T cell fraction (not recorded which). The receptor's source is a male donor with ankylosing spondylitis or in good health (not recorded which).

The CDR3 protein is CASSLYLTRRYNEQFF. The CDR3 DNA sequence: TGTGCCAGCAGTTTATATTTGACTAGGAGATACAATGAGCAGTTCTTC. V gene TRBV28 combines with J gene TRBJ2-1; D is perhaps TRBD2 (6 bases). Trimming cost V 1 base and J 4 bases, with 14 bases left between them. The germline V gene encodes CDR1 MDHEN and CDR2 SYDVKM. The CDR3 runs to 16 residues.